The 27 T cell receptor beta chains reported below all come from one sample, sequenced in a study of CD8+ T cells in alopecia areata (dated by TCRdb to 2016 to 2018). Interpreted using the paper, the time point label stands for: less than five weeks on oral tofacitinib. The intended sense of this specimen's treatment or condition label: oral pan-JAK inhibitor, 5-10 mg twice daily. The library was made by the immunoSEQ multiplex PCR assay. To provide template for TCR sequencing, every sample had RNA extracted and reverse transcribed into cDNA. In TCRdb, the immuneACCESS table is reduced to in-frame sequences with V and J assigned. These tables do not hold every clone; where another copy was compared, an unresolved V gene accounts for under half, and the others remain unexplained. This sample holds 90,000 to 150,000 clones; about 50% were observed only once. Roughly 0.5% of the sample is in the top ten clones.

This specimen consisted of CD4+ T cells sorted from blood, obtained at week 4, from a patient treated with tofacitinib. These TCRs come from a human donor with alopecia areata.

This clone was detected a few times. The chain combines TRBV7-9 with TRBJ1-1; D not resolved. This CDR3 has 15 amino acids. V was pared by 2 bases and J by 1 base, with 11 bases between. Germline V gene data show CDR1 as SEHNR and CDR2 as FQNEAQ (reference sequence). The CDR3 spells CASSLNVNTNTEAFF. The CDR3, as DNA: TGTGCCAGCAGCTTAAACGTGAATACGAACACTGAAGCTTTCTTT. Together with reference TRBV7-9 and TRBJ1-1, the CDR3 gives the full variable domain: DTGVSQNPRHKITKRGQNVTFRCDPISEHNRLYWYRQTLGQGPEFLTYFQNEAQLEKSRLLSDRFSAERPKGSFSTLEIQRTEQGDSAMYLCASSLNVNTNTEAFFGQGTRLTVV.

The chain employs TRBV6-1 and TRBJ2-7, with D possibly TRBD2 on 6 matching bases. Germline V gene sequence: CDR1 MNHNS, CDR2 SASEGT. This CDR3 spans 13 amino acids. The V gene lost 7 bases and the J gene lost 0 bases, with 10 bases spanning the gap. The CDR3 sequence: CASTRGISYEQYF. The CDR3 DNA reads as TGTGCCAGCACACGGGGGATCTCCTACGAGCAGTACTTC.

This clone has a count of ten or more. The chain is built from TRBV5-5 and TRBJ2-6, with 7 bases fitting TRBD1. The length of the CDR3 is 16 residues. CDR1 and CDR2 (germline): SGHKS, YYEKEE (reference sequence). V lost 3 bases, J lost 1 base, and 4 bases stayed unmatched. The CDR3 DNA reads as TGTGCCAGCAGCTCCTTCAGGGGGTCTGGGGCCAACGTCCTGACTTTC. It specifies CASSSFRGSGANVLTF.

V gene TRBV4-1 combines with J gene TRBJ2-5; D remains ambiguous. The CDR3 spans 14 residues. Germline V gives CDR1 MGHRA, CDR2 YSYEKL. Trimming stripped 8 bases from V and 1 base from J, with 14 bases between. In nucleotides, the CDR3 is TGCGCCAGCTCGAACGGACGGCCCCAAGAGACCCAGTACTTC. Protein: CASSNGRPQETQYF.

V is TRBV19 and J is TRBJ2-7, with D possibly TRBD1 on 5 matching bases. This CDR3 comprises 14 residues. In germline, CDR1 is LNHDA, CDR2 SQIVND (reference sequence). V lost 6 bases, J lost 5 bases, and 17 bases lay in between. CDR3 region: CASRKQGTPHEQYF. The CDR3 DNA reads as TGTGCCAGTAGGAAGCAGGGAACCCCTCACGAGCAGTACTTC.

CDR3 DNA: TGTGCCAGCGGCCCTGGGACAGGGCTCTACGAGCAGTACTTC. Translation gives CASGPGTGLYEQYF. The V call is TRBV14, the J call TRBJ2-7; 9 bases match TRBD1. The trim removed 8 bases at V and 3 bases at J, leaving 8 bases unmatched. Per the germline V gene, CDR1 is SGHDN and CDR2 is FVKESK. The CDR3 has 14 residues.

This clone appeared a few times. This rearrangement joins TRBV7-2 to TRBJ1-2, with D possibly TRBD1 on 5 matching bases. The CDR3 covers 12 residues. Germline V gives CDR1 SGHTA, CDR2 FQGNSA. V lost 1 base, J lost 11 bases, and 11 bases lay in between. CDR3 sequence: CASSLVGTAYTF. In nucleotides, the CDR3 is TGTGCCAGCAGCTTAGTTGGGACCGCTTACACCTTC. The whole variable domain, filled in from reference TRBV7-2 and TRBJ1-2, reads GAGVSQSPSNKVTEKGKDVELRCDPISGHTALYWYRQSLGQGLEFLIYFQGNSAPDKSGLPSDRFSAERTGGSVSTLTIQRTQQEDSAVYLCASSLVGTAYTFGSGTRLTVV.

The rearrangement uses TRBV2 and TRBJ2-7, with D perhaps being TRBD1 or TRBD2 (5 bases each). V lost 0 bases and J 8 bases, leaving 8 bases between the germline ends. The CDR3 extends over 12 amino acids. Germline CDR1 and CDR2: SNHLY and FYNNEI. CDR3 bases: TGTGCCAGCAGTGAAGCCGGGACCAAGCAGTACTTC. Translation gives CASSEAGTKQYF. Together with reference TRBV2 and TRBJ2-7, the CDR3 gives the full variable domain: EPEVTQTPSHQVTQMGQEVILRCVPISNHLYFYWYRQILGQKVEFLVSFYNNEISEKSEIFDDQFSVERPDGSNFTLKIRSTKLEDSAMYFCASSEAGTKQYFGPGTRLTVT.

This clone was seen a few times. This chain links TRBV10-1 with TRBJ1-1; D might be TRBD1 (6 bases). Germline CDR1 is WNHNN and CDR2 is SYGVQD (reference sequence). This CDR3 has 13 amino acids. The germline V and J ends were trimmed by 4 bases and 10 bases, with 16 bases remaining between them. This CDR3 reads CASSGGQPKGAFF. The CDR3 DNA reads TGCGCCAGCAGTGGAGGACAGCCCAAGGGAGCTTTCTTT.

This clone was recorded only once. This chain links TRBV30 with TRBJ1-5; the D gene is possibly TRBD1 (6 bases). There are 15 residues in the CDR3. Deletions cut 2 bases from V and 0 bases from J, with 11 bases between. Germline CDR1 reads GTSNPN; CDR2 reads SVGIG (reference sequence). The CDR3 nucleotides are TGTGCCTGGAGTTTAGGGGGTTATAGCAATCAGCCCCAGCATTTT. It is translated as CAWSLGGYSNQPQHF.

The CDR3 nucleotides read TGTGCCTGGAGTGAACAGACCTATGGCTACACCTTC. This gives the protein CAWSEQTYGYTF. The chain has TRBV30 and TRBJ1-2; D is undetermined. V gave up 1 base and J gave up 4 bases, with 7 bases separating them. The CDR3 covers 12 residues. CDR1 is GTSNPN, CDR2 SVGIG, per germline (reference sequence).

This clone was detected a few times. The rearrangement uses TRBV7-2 and TRBJ2-5, with D unclear. The CDR3 totals 15 residues. V lost 5 bases, J lost 4 bases, and 17 bases lay in between. Germline V gene data show CDR1 as SGHTA and CDR2 as FQGNSA. This CDR3 reads CASSPYLETRETQYF. The CDR3 region has the DNA TGTGCCAGCAGCCCCTACCTTGAGACGAGAGAGACCCAGTACTTC.

V and J are TRBV9 and TRBJ2-1; no reliable D call. CDR1 is SGDLS, CDR2 YYNGEE, per germline. V shed 7 bases and J shed 0 bases, with 14 bases lying between them. CDR3 length equals 15 residues. As DNA, the CDR3 is TGTGCCAGCGGACGAGAACTACTCTCCTACAATGAGCAGTTCTTC. It encodes CASGRELLSYNEQFF.

V gene TRBV25-1 combines with J gene TRBJ1-1, with D possibly being TRBD1 (6 bases). Germline loops: CDR1 MGHDK, CDR2 SYGVNS. V was pared by 3 bases and J by 4 bases, with 15 bases between. The CDR3 consists of 15 residues. The CDR3 sequence: CASSDEGGLGTEAFF. The CDR3 DNA sequence: TGTGCCAGCAGTGATGAAGGGGGGCTCGGCACTGAAGCTTTCTTT.

This clone showed up just a few times. Other DNA sequences from this sample encode an identical CDR3 as well. This chain joins TRBV2 and TRBJ2-1; 8 bases line up with TRBD2. Germline V gene lookup returns CDR1 SNHLY and CDR2 FYNNEI. The CDR3 has 13 residues. After removal of 7 bases from V and 5 bases from J, the junction contained 4 bases not matched to a gene. The CDR3 sequence is CASKAGANNEQFF. As DNA, the CDR3 is TGTGCCAGCAAAGCGGGAGCAAACAATGAGCAGTTCTTC.

This clone was picked up a small number of times. The chain is built from TRBV29-1 and TRBJ2-5, with D tentatively TRBD2 (5 bases). The germline V and J ends were trimmed by 4 bases and 3 bases, with 9 bases remaining between them. The CDR3 has 12 amino acids. From germline, CDR1 is SQVTM and CDR2 ANQGSEA. CDR3 bases: TGCAGCGTTGCGGGGTACGAAGAGACCCAGTACTTC. It specifies CSVAGYEETQYF.

This clone was recorded a few times. J is TRBJ1-1 and V is TRBV29-1, with TRBD1 matching 7 bases. The germline CDR1 and CDR2 sequences are SQVTM and ANQGSEA. This CDR3 is built from 13 residues. Trimming at V came to 7 bases and at J to 7 bases, leaving 12 bases not matched to a gene. The DNA of the CDR3 is TGCAGCGCTTTCGGACAGGACGAGTTTGAAGCTTTCTTT. Residues: CSAFGQDEFEAFF.

The V and J genes are TRBV11-2 and TRBJ2-1; D is possibly TRBD2 (6 bases). This CDR3 region has 11 residues. Germline lookup yields CDR1 SGHAT and CDR2 FQNNGV. Between the trimmed V and J ends, which lost 5 bases and 14 bases, there was a span of 13 bases. The CDR3 reads CASSNGPGEFF. For the CDR3, the DNA is TGTGCCAGCAGCAACGGGCCGGGGGAGTTCTTC.

The chain joins TRBV6-5 to TRBJ2-1; TRBD2 agrees at 11 bases. The CDR3 contains 15 residues. The V and J ends lost 2 bases and 8 bases, in that order; junction bases with no gene match: 5. From germline, CDR1 is MNHEY and CDR2 SVGAGI. The CDR3 protein is CASSYTSGRAHEQFF. The CDR3 nucleotides are TGTGCCAGCAGTTACACTAGCGGGAGAGCCCATGAGCAGTTCTTC.

The J gene is TRBJ2-7, the V gene TRBV7-2, with D possibly TRBD1 on 6 matching bases. CDR3 length equals 16 residues. V shed 0 bases and J shed 3 bases, with 15 bases lying between them. From germline, CDR1 is SGHTA and CDR2 FQGNSA. CDR3 residues: CASSLATGPWVYEQYF. The CDR3 DNA reads as TGTGCCAGCAGCTTAGCGACAGGACCATGGGTCTACGAGCAGTACTTC.

Points on this clone: The sample has other DNA sequences that encode this CDR3 too. This chain connects TRBV2 to TRBJ2-3; 8 bases line up with TRBD1. The V gene end was trimmed by 6 bases and the J gene end by 2 bases; junction bases not matched to a gene: 4. The CDR3 has 14 amino acids. Germline V lookup: CDR1 SNHLY, CDR2 FYNNEI. CDR3 region: CASSRTGLTDTQYF. Here the CDR3 DNA reads TGTGCCAGCAGCCGGACAGGGCTCACAGATACGCAGTATTTT.

This chain links TRBV30 with TRBJ1-1, with a possible D match to TRBD1 (5 bases). Trimming removed 6 bases from V and 0 bases from J, with 14 bases in between. The CDR3 contains 14 residues. Germline CDR1 is GTSNPN and CDR2 is SVGIG (reference sequence). The CDR3 is CACKTDIMNTEAFF. The DNA of the CDR3 is TGTGCCTGCAAGACAGACATAATGAACACTGAAGCTTTCTTT.

This clone was recorded a few times. V is TRBV6-5 and J is TRBJ2-1; tentatively, D is TRBD2 (6 bases). The CDR3 loop spans 15 amino acids. V lost 0 bases and J lost 5, with 11 bases in between. Germline CDR1 MNHEY, CDR2 SVGAGI. CDR3 residues: CASSYSFSGDNEQFF. The CDR3 DNA sequence: TGTGCCAGCAGTTACTCGTTTTCGGGGGACAATGAGCAGTTCTTC.

Details on this clone: One end of the junction varies from germline; a read error may be responsible. DNA for the CDR3: TGTGCCAGCAGTTACTCTCTAGCGAGAGCTTACGAGCAGTGCTTC. Protein product: CASSYSLARAYEQCF. This chain uses TRBV6-5 with TRBJ2-7, with D maybe TRBD2 (6 bases). This CDR3 comprises 15 residues. Germline-derived CDR1 and CDR2 are MNHEY and SVGAGI.

This chain links TRBV5-1 with TRBJ1-1; D ambiguous. V was trimmed by 6 bases and J by 1 base, leaving 13 bases between them. The germline CDR1 and CDR2 sequences are SGHRS and YFSETQ. The CDR3 consists of 14 residues. The CDR3 spells CASTLPGRNTEAFF. The CDR3 DNA reads as TGCGCCAGCACTCTCCCTGGACGGAACACTGAAGCTTTCTTT.

Of note for this clone: The sample holds other DNA sequences that translate to the same CDR3. The rearrangement links TRBV29-1 to TRBJ1-1; TRBD1 aligns across 7 bases. J gave up 1 base and V 4 bases, and 0 bases lay outside the gene matches. Germline CDR1 is SQVTM and CDR2 is ANQGSEA. The CDR3 consists of 12 residues. Written as DNA, the CDR3 is TGCAGCGTTGGACAGGGGAACACTGAAGCTTTCTTT. Translating gives CSVGQGNTEAFF.

CDR3 in amino acids: CASSRAYEQYF. The CDR3 DNA sequence: TGTGCCAGCAGCCGGGCCTACGAGCAGTACTTC. V and J are TRBV7-2 and TRBJ2-7, with no clear D. V was trimmed by 5 bases and J by 2 bases, leaving 4 bases between them. Germline loops: CDR1 SGHTA, CDR2 FQGNSA. This CDR3 region has 11 residues. Based on the CDR3 plus reference TRBV7-2 and TRBJ2-7, the full variable domain is GAGVSQSPSNKVTEKGKDVELRCDPISGHTALYWYRQSLGQGLEFLIYFQGNSAPDKSGLPSDRFSAERTGGSVSTLTIQRTQQEDSAVYLCASSRAYEQYFGPGTRLTVT.